This is a list of T cell receptor beta chains from one sample in a study of T-cell memory formation after mild COVID-19. Each CDR3 protein gets one entry after TCRdb re-called the 5' RACE reads with MiXCR. The profile shows some 29,000 distinct CDR3 sequences, around 16% of them singletons. Input material: PBMCs or a T cell subset sorted from them (not recorded which). The receptors shown here come from an adult who had mild COVID-19 (a few samples of this study predate the infection). Cell type and time point are not known. Both conserved end residues are part of each CDR3. A D gene is named only where the DNA matches it firmly. Part of the rows lack a size; the others show once, few, many or a class for expanded clones.

CASSLGSSGRGEQYF	TGTGCCAGCAGCTTAGGTTCTAGCGGGAGAGGGGAGCAGTACTTC	TRBJ2-7	TRBV7-9	many	TRBD2
CSVVDRYYGYTF	TGCAGCGTTGTGGACAGATACTATGGCTACACCTTC	TRBJ1-2	TRBV29-1	-	-
CASSYDKRHGYTF	TGTGCCAGCAGTTATGACAAAAGGCACGGCTACACCTTC	TRBJ1-2	TRBV27	-	-
CASSSGLAGGSRPYEQYF	TGTGCCAGCAGTTCGGGACTAGCGGGAGGGTCACGTCCCTACGAGCAGTACTTC	TRBJ2-7	TRBV12-3/TRBV12-4	many	TRBD2
CASSSHSSGVYNEQFF	TGTGCCAGCAGTTCCCATAGTAGCGGGGTCTACAATGAGCAGTTCTTC	TRBJ2-1	TRBV6-2/TRBV6-3	medium-sized	TRBD2
CAWAFLLGTEAFF	TGTGCCTGGGCATTCCTACTCGGGACTGAAGCTTTCTTT	TRBJ1-1	TRBV30	-	-
CASSLLPDREINEQFF	TGTGCCAGCAGCCTTTTGCCCGACAGGGAGATCAATGAGCAGTTCTTC	TRBJ2-1	TRBV7-6	many	TRBD1
CASSRNTEAFF	TGTGCCAGCAGTAGGAACACTGAAGCTTTCTTT	TRBJ1-1	TRBV6-6	many	-
CASSPEFRTEAFF	TGTGCCAGCTCACCGGAGTTCCGAACTGAAGCTTTCTTT	TRBJ1-1	TRBV18	many	-
CASSQEGGNTIYF	TGTGCCAGCAGCCAAGAGGGCGGAAACACCATATATTTT	TRBJ1-3	TRBV4-2	few	-
CSARASGDYNEQFF	TGCAGTGCTAGGGCTAGCGGGGACTACAATGAGCAGTTCTTC	TRBJ2-1	TRBV20-1	many	TRBD2
CASSPLVADTQYF	TGTGCCAGCAGCCCCCTAGTTGCAGATACGCAGTATTTT	TRBJ2-3	TRBV12-3/TRBV12-4	many	-
CASRVRDRVKTQYF	TGTGCCAGCAGAGTCCGAGACAGGGTCAAGACCCAGTACTTC	TRBJ2-5	TRBV2	many	TRBD1
CASSQGGGRAPETQYF	TGCGCCAGCAGCCAAGGTGGCGGGAGGGCCCCAGAGACCCAGTACTTC	TRBJ2-5	TRBV4-3	many	TRBD2
CASLSGQGETQYF	TGTGCCAGCCTATCGGGACAGGGTGAGACCCAGTACTTC	TRBJ2-5	TRBV12-3/TRBV12-4	-	TRBD1
CASSFASSPLHF	TGTGCCAGCAGTTTTGCGTCTTCACCCCTCCACTTT	TRBJ1-6	TRBV12-3/TRBV12-4	many	-
CASSLSTAKETQYF	TGTGCCAGCAGTTTAAGTACAGCGAAAGAGACCCAGTACTTC	TRBJ2-5	TRBV12-3/TRBV12-4	few	-
CASSRAVSSGNTIYF	TGTGCCAGCAGCCGCGCGGTGAGCTCTGGAAACACCATATATTTT	TRBJ1-3	TRBV12-3/TRBV12-4	many	-
CASSIDPYRAGYTF	TGTGCCAGTAGTATAGATCCATACAGGGCTGGCTACACCTTC	TRBJ1-2	TRBV19	many	-
CASSFGEQGRTIEQYF	TGCGCCAGCAGCTTTGGCGAACAGGGGAGGACTATCGAGCAGTACTTC	TRBJ2-7	TRBV5-1	medium-sized	-
CASSQTSSEQYF	TGTGCCAGCAGCCAGACTAGTTCCGAGCAGTACTTC	TRBJ2-7	TRBV6-5	many	-
CASSQEARLAGSNEQFF	TGTGCCAGCAGCCAAGAAGCTAGACTAGCGGGGAGTAATGAGCAGTTCTTC	TRBJ2-1	TRBV4-2	many	TRBD2
CASSLGGFGQPQHF	TGTGCCAGCAGTTTAGGGGGGTTCGGGCAGCCCCAGCATTTT	TRBJ1-5	TRBV27	-	-
CASSLYRDRAATGELFF	TGTGCCAGCAGCCTTTACCGGGACAGGGCGGCCACCGGGGAGCTGTTTTTT	TRBJ2-2	TRBV3-1	few	TRBD1
CASSTPGGEETQYF	TGCGCCAGCAGCACCCCAGGGGGTGAAGAGACCCAGTACTTC	TRBJ2-5	TRBV5-1	medium-sized	TRBD1
CASSVGSGELFF	TGTGCCAGCAGCGTAGGGTCCGGGGAGCTGTTTTTT	TRBJ2-2	TRBV9	many	-
CASSTRTGDPYGYTF	TGCGCCAGCAGCACCCGGACAGGTGATCCGTATGGCTACACCTTC	TRBJ1-2	TRBV5-1	-	TRBD1
CSVETWDRGLLAQDTQYF	TGCAGCGTTGAGACTTGGGACAGGGGACTCCTAGCACAAGATACGCAGTATTTT	TRBJ2-3	TRBV29-1	-	TRBD1
CASSLWGNSPLHF	TGCGCCAGCAGCTTATGGGGTAATTCACCCCTCCACTTT	TRBJ1-6	TRBV5-1	few	-
CASSPAEAETQYF	TGTGCCAGCAGCCCAGCGGAGGCCGAGACCCAGTACTTC	TRBJ2-5	TRBV7-9	many	-
CASSFTGTSGANVLTF	TGTGCCAGCAGCTTCACAGGGACCTCTGGGGCCAACGTCCTGACTTTC	TRBJ2-6	TRBV5-5	many	-
CASRGDRGVQETQYF	TGTGCCAGCAGGGGGGACAGGGGTGTTCAAGAGACCCAGTACTTC	TRBJ2-5	TRBV6-5	few	TRBD1
CASSRTGTQYF	TGTGCCAGCAGCCGAACGGGGACCCAGTACTTC	TRBJ2-5	TRBV12-3/TRBV12-4	many	-
CASRRRGTGEQETQYF	TGCGCCAGCAGGAGACGAGGGACAGGAGAACAAGAGACCCAGTACTTC	TRBJ2-5	TRBV5-1	many	TRBD1
CASSGGLAGVLPYNEQFF	TGTGCCAGTAGTGGGGGACTAGCGGGAGTGTTGCCCTACAATGAGCAGTTCTTC	TRBJ2-1	TRBV19	many	TRBD2
CASSVGDTNTEAFF	TGTGCCAGCAGCGTAGGGGATACGAACACTGAAGCTTTCTTT	TRBJ1-1	TRBV9	-	-
CASSLEGRTAQYF	TGCGCCAGCAGCTTGGAAGGGCGGACCGCGCAGTATTTT	TRBJ2-3	TRBV5-1	many	-
CSARRSSYNSPLHF	TGCAGTGCTAGAAGGAGCTCCTATAATTCACCCCTCCACTTT	TRBJ1-6	TRBV20-1	many	-
CASSEKGYEQYF	TGTGCCAGCAGTGAGAAGGGCTACGAGCAGTACTTC	TRBJ2-7	TRBV2	few	-
CASSLVSPGHFYEQYF	TGCGCCAGCAGCTTGGTATCCCCGGGACATTTCTACGAGCAGTACTTC	TRBJ2-7	TRBV5-1	-	-
CASSLRGSGANVLTF	TGTGCCAGCAGCTTGAGGGGATCCGGGGCCAACGTCCTGACTTTC	TRBJ2-6	TRBV12-3/TRBV12-4	medium-sized	-
CASSQGQSGETQYF	TGCGCCAGCAGCCAAGGACAGTCCGGGGAGACCCAGTACTTC	TRBJ2-5	TRBV5-1	many	-
CASSSAGGSGDTQYF	TGTGCCAGCAGTTCCGCGGGGGGCAGTGGAGATACGCAGTATTTT	TRBJ2-3	TRBV28	many	TRBD2
CASSQDRTAANEKLFF	TGTGCCAGCAGCCAAGATCGAACAGCAGCTAATGAAAAACTGTTTTTT	TRBJ1-4	TRBV4-2	-	-
CASSYGGGPNEQFF	TGTGCCAGCAGTTACGGGGGAGGGCCGAATGAGCAGTTCTTC	TRBJ2-1	TRBV6-6	many	TRBD2